This record looks at one TCR beta chain sequence and its context. Its cognate antigen is unknown. Each CDR3 protein gets one entry after TCRdb re-called the RT-PCR reads with MiXCR. The sample records roughly 500,000 distinct CDR3 sequences, 16% being singletons. The CDR3 loop spans 16 amino acids. The V and J ends lost 3 bases and 5 bases respectively, with 19 bases between them. CDR1 SGHTA and CDR2 FQGNSA come from the germline V gene. This entry comes from a study of response to subunit inactivated influenza vaccine. Findings and caveats of the study: Few new T cells, the authors suggested, are recruited by each seasonal influenza vaccination.

This chain connects TRBV7-2 to TRBJ1-1, with a weak D call TRBD1 (6 bases). Sequenced material: CD4+ T cells sorted from PBMCs, taken 23 to 25 months after vaccination. This receptor was identified in a man aged 50-75 years who received an inactivated influenza vaccine. For the CDR3, the DNA is TGTGCCAGCAGCTTGGCGACAGGCCGCGGCGGTACTGAAGCTTTCTTT. Protein product: CASSLATGRGGTEAFF.